The rows below give T cell receptor beta chains drawn from one sample of a study of T cells in Graves' hyperthyroidism and ophthalmopathy. TCRdb redid the calling of the multiplex PCR reads with MiXCR, one entry per CDR3 protein. The table records approximately 360,000 distinct CDR3 sequences, more than 15% of them present only once. What was sequenced was blood. Receptor source: a woman between 18 and 30 years old with Graves' hyperthyroidism that later progressed to Graves' ophthalmopathy. CDR3s include the opening cysteine and the closing phenylalanine or tryptophan. The D gene is left open where the match is weak. For some rows the clone size is stated as once, few or many, or as a class when expanded; others skip it.

cdr3_aa cdr3_nt j_call clone_size d_call v_call
CASSLIATGGDGYTF TGTGCCAGCAGTTTGATCGCCACAGGGGGCGACGGCTACACCTTC TRBJ1-2 . TRBD1 TRBV28
CASSPPGLAAGEQYF TGTGCCAGCAGTCCCCCCGGACTAGCGGCGGGTGAGCAGTACTTC TRBJ2-7 . TRBD2 TRBV28
CASSLGRGRGAYEQYF TGTGCCAGCAGCTTAGGGCGCGGGAGGGGGGCCTACGAGCAGTACTTC TRBJ2-7 . TRBD2 TRBV11-2
CSVRNIGAGGNTGELFF TGCAGTGTTAGGAATATCGGGGCGGGAGGGAACACCGGGGAGCTGTTTTTT TRBJ2-2 . TRBD2 TRBV20-1
CASSYLRAKSSYEQYF TGTGCCAGCAGTTATCTACGAGCGAAGAGCTCCTACGAGCAGTACTTC TRBJ2-7 . . TRBV6-5
CASSLLAGLTYNEQFF TGTGCCAGCAGTCTACTAGCGGGATTAACCTACAATGAGCAGTTCTTC TRBJ2-1 many TRBD2 TRBV28
CSAPEGGTTYNEQFF TGCAGTGCTCCCGAGGGGGGGACAACTTACAATGAGCAGTTCTTC TRBJ2-1 many . TRBV20-1
CAISESGVAGGNEQFF TGTGCCATCAGTGAGTCGGGGGTAGCGGGAGGGAATGAGCAGTTCTTC TRBJ2-1 few TRBD2 TRBV10-3
CATPSLAAPYNEQFF TGTGCCACCCCCTCTCTAGCGGCTCCCTACAATGAGCAGTTCTTC TRBJ2-1 . TRBD2 TRBV24-1
CASSIAGSGSAEQFF TGTGCCAGCAGTATCGCCGGGAGCGGATCGGCTGAGCAGTTCTTC TRBJ2-1 many . TRBV6-2/TRBV6-3
CASSLYLGLAGVGNEQFF TGTGCCAGCAGCTTATATTTGGGTCTAGCGGGAGTCGGCAATGAGCAGTTCTTC TRBJ2-1 many TRBD2 TRBV7-2